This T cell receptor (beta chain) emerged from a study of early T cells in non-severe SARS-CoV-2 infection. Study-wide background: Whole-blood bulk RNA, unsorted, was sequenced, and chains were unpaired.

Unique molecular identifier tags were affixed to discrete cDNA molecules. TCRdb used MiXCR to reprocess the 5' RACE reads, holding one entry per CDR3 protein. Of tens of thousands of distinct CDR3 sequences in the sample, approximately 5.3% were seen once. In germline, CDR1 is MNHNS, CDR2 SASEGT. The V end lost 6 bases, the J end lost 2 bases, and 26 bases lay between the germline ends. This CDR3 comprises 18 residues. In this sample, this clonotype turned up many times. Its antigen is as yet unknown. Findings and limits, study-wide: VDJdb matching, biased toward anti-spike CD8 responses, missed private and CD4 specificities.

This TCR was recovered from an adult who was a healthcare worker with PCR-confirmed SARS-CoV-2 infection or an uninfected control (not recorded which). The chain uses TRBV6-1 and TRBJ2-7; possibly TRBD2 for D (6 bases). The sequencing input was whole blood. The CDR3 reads CASSGPLSGGGIPYEQYF. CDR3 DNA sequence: TGTGCCAGCAGCGGCCCCCTGAGTGGCGGAGGGATCCCCTACGAGCAGTACTTC.